This paragraph reports one T cell receptor beta chain. Germline is not matched at one junction end, which may reflect a read error. Each TCR cDNA library carried sample-specific barcodes on both ends. Authors' methods: Per-library CDR3 reads ranged about 2 to 4 million; clonotypes, ~85,000 to ~500,000. TCRdb itself ran the 5' RACE reads through MiXCR, one entry per CDR3 protein. In this record, the V and J calls reflect TCRdb's handling and not the investigators' own analysis. The sample holds 300,000 to 400,000 distinct CDR3 sequences; over 25% are singletons and the top ten take 5.5% to 7%. This entry is derived from a study of identical twins' blood T cells. Across the study: Some 52 million reads came from around twelve libraries, six alpha, six beta.

Likely shared infections and vaccines: all three twin pairs were reared together. The sequenced sample consisted of PBMCs. This TCR was recovered from a woman aged 18 to 50 in good health.

For the CDR3, the DNA is TGTGCCAGCGGATCTGGAGAACAAGATACCCAGTACTTC. This sequence encodes CASGSGEQDTQYF. This chain joins TRBV6-6 and TRBJ2-5; no clear D gene. The CDR3 runs to 13 residues. The germline V gene has CDR1 MNHNY and CDR2 SVGAGI (reference sequence).